The 15 T cell receptor beta chains below were found in one sample sequenced in a study of blood T cell repertoires in COVID-19. Clones were read by immunoSEQ multiplex PCR, and TCRdb kept only the in-frame ones, dropping some. The sample has 200,000 to 250,000 clones, roughly 90% seen once; the top ten hold under 7%. Sequencing was performed on peripheral blood. Every receptor here comes from a man aged 55-75 years who had recovered from COVID-19.

V usage is TRBV28 and J usage is TRBJ2-5; weak D call: TRBD2 (6 bases). In germline, CDR1 is MDHEN, CDR2 SYDVKM. CDR3 size: 12 residues. Between the trimmed V and J ends, which lost 6 bases and 5 bases, there was a span of 10 bases. In DNA, the CDR3 is TGTGCCAGCAGACGGGGAGGCGAGACCCAGTACTTC. Encoded protein: CASRRGGETQYF.

The genes are TRBV7-2 and TRBJ2-7; D might be TRBD2 (6 bases). The CDR3 is 13 amino acids. In germline, CDR1 is SGHTA, CDR2 FQGNSA. V was shortened by 6 bases and J by 4 bases, with 13 bases between the two germline ends. CDR3 region: CASSRLEKYEQYF. CDR3 DNA sequence: TGTGCCAGCAGTAGACTAGAAAAGTACGAGCAGTACTTC.

The rearrangement links TRBV12-3 or TRBV12-4 to TRBJ1-2; D is ambiguous. The CDR3 spans 13 residues. Deletions cut 5 bases from V and 4 bases from J, with 11 bases between. In nucleotides, the CDR3 is TGTGCCAGCAGTCTCGGGTCGATCTATGGCTACACCTTC. This codes for CASSLGSIYGYTF.

V is TRBV11-2 and J is TRBJ2-4; a weak D match, TRBD2 (5 bases). Germline-derived CDR1 and CDR2 are SGHAT and FQNNGV. The CDR3 has 15 amino acids. V was trimmed by 0 bases and J by 0 bases, leaving 6 bases between them. CDR3 protein: CASSLDGVAKNIQYF. Here the CDR3 DNA reads TGTGCCAGCAGCTTAGACGGGGTAGCCAAAAACATTCAGTACTTC.

This chain joins TRBV12-3 or TRBV12-4 and TRBJ2-4, with 7 nucleotides matching TRBD2. The CDR3 runs 12 residues. V trimming: 1 base; J trimming: 10 bases; junction bases outside the gene matches: 1. The CDR3 DNA reads as TGTGCCAGCAGTTTAGTGGGGGGGATTCAGTACTTC. This codes for CASSLVGGIQYF.

V and J are TRBV5-1 and TRBJ1-5; possibly TRBD1 for D (6 bases). CDR1 SGHRS and CDR2 YFSETQ come from the germline V gene. V was pared by 2 bases and J by 7 bases, with 13 bases between. The CDR3 has 14 amino acids. The CDR3 is CASSFRAGEQPQHF. The CDR3 DNA is TGCGCCAGCAGCTTCAGGGCAGGGGAACAGCCCCAGCATTTT.

This clone turned up a few times. This chain links TRBV7-9 with TRBJ1-2; tentative D call: TRBD1 (6 bases). CDR1 is SEHNR and CDR2 is FQNEAQ in the germline V gene (reference sequence). The CDR3 sequence is 17 residues long. Trimming took off 1 base at V and 0 bases at J, with 15 bases between the two ends. CDR3: CASSLGDTPLPNYGYTF. CDR3 in DNA: TGTGCCAGCAGCTTAGGGGACACCCCCTTACCTAACTATGGCTACACCTTC. Drawing the rest from reference TRBV7-9 and TRBJ1-2, the complete variable domain is DTGVSQNPRHKITKRGQNVTFRCDPISEHNRLYWYRQTLGQGPEFLTYFQNEAQLEKSRLLSDRFSAERPKGSFSTLEIQRTEQGDSAMYLCASSLGDTPLPNYGYTFGSGTRLTVV.

The chain links TRBV27 to TRBJ2-7; maybe TRBD1 (6 bases). Germline CDR1 is MNHEY and CDR2 is SMNVEV (reference sequence). With 3 bases removed from V and 5 bases from J, the gap between germline ends came to 11 bases. This CDR3 contains 13 residues. DNA of the CDR3: TGTGCCAGCAGTTTCAGGGGTGTCCACGAGCAGTACTTC. Residues: CASSFRGVHEQYF.

The chain links TRBV11-1 to TRBJ2-5; D call uncertain. V lost 5 bases to trimming and J lost 3 bases, with 4 bases between them. This CDR3 region has 11 residues. Per the germline V gene, CDR1 is SGHAT and CDR2 is FQDESV (reference sequence). The CDR3 is CASSVEETQYF. CDR3 DNA sequence: TGTGCCAGCAGCGTCGAAGAGACCCAGTACTTC.

The chain employs TRBV6-2 or TRBV6-3 and TRBJ2-5; 8 bases map to TRBD1. V shed 4 bases, J shed 5 bases, and the junction held 6 bases outside the gene matches. Germline loops: CDR1 MNHEY, CDR2 SVGEGT. The CDR3 spans 14 residues. The CDR3 nucleotides are TGTGCCAGCAGTTCGGACAGGGTCCGGGAGACCCAGTACTTC. Encoded protein: CASSSDRVRETQYF.

This clone was found a few times. The CDR3 bases are TGTGCCAGCAGCGTTCATTCGGCCTATAATTCACCCCTCCACTTT. This gives the protein CASSVHSAYNSPLHF. V and J are TRBV9 and TRBJ1-6; unclear D gene. Germline values: CDR1 SGDLS, CDR2 YYNGEE. The CDR3 sequence is 15 residues long. Trimming shortened V by 2 bases and J by 2 bases, and 8 bases separated the two germline ends. The full variable domain, completed using reference TRBV9 and TRBJ1-6, is DSGVTQTPKHLITATGQRVTLRCSPRSGDLSVYWYQQSLDQGLQFLIQYYNGEERAKGNILERFSAQQFPDLHSELNLSSLELGDSALYFCASSVHSAYNSPLHFGNGTRLTVT.

The chain carries TRBV21-1 and TRBJ1-4; TRBD1 was called by the table and not checked on the DNA. TRBV21-1 is termed a pseudogene. This CDR3 is built from 17 residues. The CDR3 coding sequence is TGTGCCAGCAGCAAAGGGGGCCTTAAGGGAACTAATGAAAAACTGTTTTTT. Encoded protein: CASSKGGLKGTNEKLFF.

The chain couples TRBV7-9 to TRBJ2-7; maybe TRBD2 (6 bases). The germline V gene encodes CDR1 SEHNR and CDR2 FQNEAQ (reference sequence). The CDR3 has 18 residues. The V end was cut by 0 bases, the J end by 5 bases, with 23 bases between. DNA for the CDR3: TGTGCCAGCAGCTTAGCGCATCTTCCAGGTCCGGGGAGGAACGAGCAGTACTTC. This sequence encodes CASSLAHLPGPGRNEQYF.

This clone turned up a few times. This sequence joins TRBV24-1 and TRBJ1-3, with D hard to call. CDR3 length equals 16 residues. V was trimmed by 1 base and J by 1 base, leaving 10 bases between them. The germline V gene encodes CDR1 KGHDR and CDR2 SFDVKD. The CDR3 loop reads CATSDFRVRSGNTIYF. The CDR3 bases are TGTGCCACCAGTGATTTCCGGGTCCGTTCTGGAAACACCATATATTTT.

The V and J genes are TRBV6-5 and TRBJ2-5, with D maybe TRBD1 (6 bases). The CDR3 extends over 14 amino acids. Germline V gene lookup returns CDR1 MNHEY and CDR2 SVGAGI. Trimming removed 8 bases at V and 4 bases at J, with 17 bases between. CDR3: CASSARGMGETQYF. The DNA for the CDR3 is TGTGCCAGCTCCGCTAGGGGGATGGGAGAGACCCAGTACTTC.